These T cell receptor beta chains were read from a single sample in a study of graft-versus-host responses after intestinal transplantation. No antigen has been identified for these receptors. The table came from immunoSEQ multiplex PCR; TCRdb's copy has only in-frame clones and leaves some out. In the table there are more than 80,000 clones, over 80% of which are singletons. The source material was unstimulated CD8+ T cells sorted from spleen or lymph node cells, sampled before intestinal transplant. The source is a human donor who received an intestinal transplant. The CDR3 runs from the conserved cysteine through the conserved F or W. D genes are given only for firm matches. The size field is filled for only some rows; it gives once, few, many or a size class.

j_call | clone_size | d_call | v_call | cdr3_aa | cdr3_nt
TRBJ2-7 | once | NA | TRBV5-1 | CASSRGRDEQYF | TGCGCCAGCAGCCGGGGTCGGGACGAGCAGTACTTC
TRBJ1-1 | NA | NA | TRBV4-1 | CASSQEGSNTEAFF | TGCGCCAGCAGCCAAGAGGGCAGCAACACTGAAGCTTTCTTT
TRBJ2-1 | NA | TRBD1 | TRBV19 | CASSPGTGGLNEQFF | TGTGCCAGTAGCCCCGGGACAGGGGGCCTTAATGAGCAGTTCTTC
TRBJ2-1 | NA | TRBD1 | TRBV10-3 | CASGQGNEQFF | TGTGCCTCGGGACAGGGGAATGAGCAGTTCTTC
TRBJ2-7 | NA | TRBD2 | TRBV6-6 | CASQELAALEQYF | TGTGCCAGCCAAGAACTAGCGGCTTTGGAGCAGTACTTC
TRBJ2-4 | NA | NA | TRBV6-5 | CASKGEGGKYF | TGTGCCAGCAAGGGGGAGGGGGGCAAGTACTTC
TRBJ2-5 | NA | NA | TRBV4-1 | CASSQVGGGSETQYF | TGCGCCAGCAGCCAAGTTGGAGGGGGCTCGGAGACCCAGTACTTC
TRBJ2-1 | NA | TRBD1 | TRBV5-6 | CASSDFGQGRHEQFF | TGTGCCAGCAGCGATTTCGGACAGGGGAGGCATGAGCAGTTCTTC
TRBJ1-2 | NA | NA | TRBV6-5 | CASSYGVTASGGYTF | TGTGCCAGCAGTTACGGGGTTACCGCTTCGGGAGGCTACACCTTC
TRBJ2-1 | NA | NA | TRBV11-2 | CASSLGGEQFF | TGTGCCAGCAGCTTGGGGGGTGAGCAGTTCTTC
TRBJ1-1 | NA | NA | TRBV6-5 | CASSYGTFNTEAFF | TGTGCCAGCAGTTACGGGACATTCAACACTGAAGCTTTCTTT
TRBJ1-4 | NA | NA | TRBV6-1 | CASSEYEKLFF | TGTGCCAGCAGTGAATATGAAAAACTGTTTTTT
TRBJ2-1 | NA | NA | TRBV7-9 | CASSDGFRGYNEQFF | TGTGCCAGCAGCGATGGCTTCCGGGGGTACAATGAGCAGTTCTTC
TRBJ2-7 | NA | NA | TRBV11-2 | CASSPGDSHYEQYF | TGTGCCAGCAGCCCGGGGGACAGCCACTACGAGCAGTACTTC